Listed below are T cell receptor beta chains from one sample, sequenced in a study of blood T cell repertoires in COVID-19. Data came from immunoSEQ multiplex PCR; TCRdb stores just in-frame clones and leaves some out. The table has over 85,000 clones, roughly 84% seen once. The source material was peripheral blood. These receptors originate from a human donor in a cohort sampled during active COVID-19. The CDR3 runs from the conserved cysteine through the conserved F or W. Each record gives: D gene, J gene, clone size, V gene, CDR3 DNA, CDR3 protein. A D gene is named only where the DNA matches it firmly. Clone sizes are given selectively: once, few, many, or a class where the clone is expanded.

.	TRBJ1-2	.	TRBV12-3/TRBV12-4	TGTGCCAGCAGTTCTGATCTCGGGAGCTACACCTTC	CASSSDLGSYTF
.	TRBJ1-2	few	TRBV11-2	TGTGCCAGCAGCCTACGGACGGGATGGAACTATGGCTACACCTTC	CASSLRTGWNYGYTF
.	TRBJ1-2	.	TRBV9	TGTGCCAGCAGCGTAGAACACAGGAGTAACTATGGCTACACCTTC	CASSVEHRSNYGYTF
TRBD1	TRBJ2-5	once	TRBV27	TGTGCCAGCAGCACATACAGGGGGCGAGGTATAGAGACCCAGTACTTC	CASSTYRGRGIETQYF
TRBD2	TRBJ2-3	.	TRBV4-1	TGCGCCAGCAGCCAAGTGACCCGACTAGCGGGGGGGGATACGCAGTATTTT	CASSQVTRLAGGDTQYF
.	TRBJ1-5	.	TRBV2	TGTGCCAGCAGTGAAGCGGCCAGATATAGCAATCAGCCCCAGCATTTT	CASSEAARYSNQPQHF
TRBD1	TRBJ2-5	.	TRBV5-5	TGTGCCAGCATCCTGGGACAGGGGCGAGAGACCCAGTACTTC	CASILGQGRETQYF
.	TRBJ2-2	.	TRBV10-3	TGTGCCATCAGTGAAAGGAGCGAGACCGGGGAGCTGTTTTTT	CAISERSETGELFF
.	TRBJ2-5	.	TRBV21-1	TGTGCCAGCAGCAAAACCCGAGAAGCGGGGGGTGGGGAGACCCAGTACTTC	CASSKTREAGGGETQYF
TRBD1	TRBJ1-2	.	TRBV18	TGTGCCAGCTCACCCTGGGACAGGGCTGAATATGGCTACACCTTC	CASSPWDRAEYGYTF
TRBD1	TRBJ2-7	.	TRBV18	TGTGCCAGCTCACTGACAGGGCAGACCTACGAGCAGTACTTC	CASSLTGQTYEQYF
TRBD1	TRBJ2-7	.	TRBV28	TGTGCCAGCAGGGACAGGCGCCCCTACGAGCAGTACTTC	CASRDRRPYEQYF
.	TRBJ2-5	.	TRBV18	TGTGCCAGCTTTTCAGGGGTCCAAGAGACCCAGTACTTC	CASFSGVQETQYF
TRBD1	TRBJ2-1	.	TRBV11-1	TGTGCCAGCAGTATTCAGGGGGCTGTGAATGAGCAGTTCTTC	CASSIQGAVNEQFF